Below, 14 T cell receptor beta chains from the same sample are listed, as sequenced in a study of shared clonotypes between healthy human individuals. Clones were read by immunoSEQ multiplex PCR, and TCRdb kept only the in-frame ones, dropping some. The sample has millions of clones, 95% seen once. Sequencing was done on a sample of naive CD4+ T cells sorted from blood. Specified subset: CD45RA+ positively selected. Receptors originate from a young man in good health.

The chain joins TRBV9 to TRBJ2-1; 7 bases agree with TRBD2. V gave up 2 bases and J gave up 6 bases; unmatched junction bases: 8. The CDR3 has 15 amino acids. Germline assignment: CDR1 SGDLS and CDR2 YYNGEE. This chain's CDR3 is CASSVGTTAGNEQFF. The CDR3, as DNA: TGTGCCAGCAGCGTGGGGACTACCGCTGGCAATGAGCAGTTCTTC. Looking up the rest from reference TRBV9 and TRBJ2-1 gives the full variable domain: DSGVTQTPKHLITATGQRVTLRCSPRSGDLSVYWYQQSLDQGLQFLIQYYNGEERAKGNILERFSAQQFPDLHSELNLSSLELGDSALYFCASSVGTTAGNEQFFGPGTRLTVL.

The chain recombines TRBV10-3 with TRBJ2-7, with D uncertain. The CDR3 covers 14 residues. The germline V and J ends were trimmed by 5 bases and 3 bases, with 14 bases remaining between them. Germline CDR1 reads ENHRY; CDR2 reads SYGVKD. CDR3 DNA sequence: TGTGCCATCAGTCTTAATGGGATCCTCTACGAGCAGTACTTC. Residues: CAISLNGILYEQYF.

The V call is TRBV4-2, the J call TRBJ2-1; possible D gene TRBD2, 6 bases. The CDR3 covers 15 residues. V was pared by 5 bases and J by 7 bases, with 18 bases between. CDR1 is LGHNA, CDR2 YNFKEQ, per germline. The CDR3 region has the DNA TGTGCCAGCAGCTCGAATACCGGGACTGCTAATGAGCAGTTCTTC. Its translation: CASSSNTGTANEQFF.

J is TRBJ1-1 and V is TRBV5-6; weak D call: TRBD1 (5 bases). CDR1 SGHDT and CDR2 YYEEEE come from the germline V gene. V lost 4 bases and J 1 base, leaving 23 bases between the germline ends. The CDR3 consists of 18 residues. CDR3 nucleotide sequence: TGTGCCAGCAGCCGCCTCAAAGGGGCCCTTTTCTCGAACACTGAAGCTTTCTTT. The encoded protein is CASSRLKGALFSNTEAFF.

The chain joins TRBV7-9 to TRBJ2-5, with a weak D call TRBD1 (5 bases). The germline V gene has CDR1 SEHNR and CDR2 FQNEAQ (reference sequence). There are 15 residues in the CDR3. Trimming removed 3 bases at V and 5 bases at J, with 16 bases between. The CDR3 coding sequence is TGTGCCAGCAGCTTGGTCGGGCAGGGCGGTGAGACCCAGTACTTC. As protein: CASSLVGQGGETQYF.

The chain uses TRBV9 and TRBJ1-1; possible D gene TRBD1, 5 bases. Trimming shortened V by 0 bases and J by 5 bases, and 14 bases separated the two germline ends. This CDR3 has 15 amino acids. Germline lookup yields CDR1 SGDLS and CDR2 YYNGEE. CDR3 in amino acids: CASSVGAGMETEAFF. In DNA form, the CDR3 reads TGTGCCAGCAGCGTAGGGGCAGGGATGGAGACTGAAGCTTTCTTT.

Points on this clone: This specimen includes other DNA sequences encoding the same CDR3. The V gene is TRBV5-1, the J gene TRBJ2-5; 7 positions agree with TRBD1. The V gene's germline CDR1 is SGHRS and CDR2 YFSETQ. The CDR3 runs to 13 residues. Losses at the gene ends were 0 bases for V and 4 bases for J; bases not matched to a gene: 0. CDR3 sequence (DNA): TGCGCCAGCAGCTTGGGACAGGGAGAGACCCAGTACTTC. This translates into CASSLGQGETQYF.

The chain recombines TRBV5-6 with TRBJ2-7; 8 bases match TRBD1. V shed 7 bases and J 4 bases; nucleotides not matched to a gene: 7. CDR1 is SGHDT, CDR2 YYEEEE, per germline. The CDR3 loop spans 13 amino acids. For the CDR3, the DNA is TGTGCCAGCGCGGGACAGGCAATGTACGAGCAGTACTTC. Translating gives CASAGQAMYEQYF.

To note about this clone: Distinct nucleotide sequences in the sample also encode this CDR3. The rearrangement joins TRBV11-2 to TRBJ1-2; 9 positions match TRBD1. V dropped 5 bases and J dropped 0; count of bases not matched to a gene: 4. CDR1 is SGHAT, CDR2 FQNNGV, per germline. The CDR3 is 15 residues long. The CDR3 DNA follows: TGTGCCAGCAGCCCCGGGACAGGGTCTAACTATGGCTACACCTTC. Translation: CASSPGTGSNYGYTF.

Here the CDR3 reads CASRAYRGSTDTQYF. The CDR3 bases are TGTGCCAGCAGAGCTTACAGGGGTAGCACAGATACGCAGTATTTT. The V call is TRBV6-1, the J call TRBJ2-3; TRBD1 matches 7 bases. Germline CDR1 reads MNHNS; CDR2 reads SASEGT. The CDR3 consists of 15 residues. The junction had 6 bases not matched to a gene; V was cut back by 6 bases and J by 0 bases.

The chain uses TRBV6-6 and TRBJ2-1; 8 bases fit TRBD2. The J segment lost 5 bases and the V segment lost 4 bases, leaving 4 bases of the junction unmatched. There are 14 residues in the CDR3. Germline V CDR1 and CDR2: MNHNY, SVGAGI (reference sequence). The CDR3 loop is CASSSSGSHNEQFF. DNA for the CDR3: TGTGCCAGCAGTTCCAGCGGGAGCCACAATGAGCAGTTCTTC.

The chain recombines TRBV18 with TRBJ2-5; D is possibly TRBD1 (6 bases). The length of the CDR3 is 15 residues. CDR1 KGHSH and CDR2 LQKENI come from the germline V gene. Trimming shortened V by 3 bases and J by 2 bases, and 13 bases separated the two germline ends. CDR3 DNA sequence: TGTGCCAGCTCACCTCTCGTACAGGGACAAGAGACCCAGTACTTC. Its translation is CASSPLVQGQETQYF.

The chain is built from TRBV30 and TRBJ1-2; D is unresolved. The CDR3 is made up of 14 amino acids. Trimming left V 3 bases short and J 0 bases short, with 11 bases between. Germline V gene lookup returns CDR1 GTSNPN and CDR2 SVGIG (reference sequence). In DNA form, the CDR3 reads TGTGCCTGGAGCGCCATTTCCCCTAACTATGGCTACACCTTC. Its protein product is CAWSAISPNYGYTF.

The chain employs TRBV28 and TRBJ2-7; 8 nucleotides line up with TRBD1. The CDR3 length is 15 residues. Germline values: CDR1 MDHEN, CDR2 SYDVKM. The V segment lost 6 bases and the J segment 3 bases; nucleotides outside the gene matches: 10. The CDR3 here is CASRPPGQAIYEQYF. The CDR3 DNA is TGTGCCAGCAGACCTCCGGGACAGGCCATCTACGAGCAGTACTTC.